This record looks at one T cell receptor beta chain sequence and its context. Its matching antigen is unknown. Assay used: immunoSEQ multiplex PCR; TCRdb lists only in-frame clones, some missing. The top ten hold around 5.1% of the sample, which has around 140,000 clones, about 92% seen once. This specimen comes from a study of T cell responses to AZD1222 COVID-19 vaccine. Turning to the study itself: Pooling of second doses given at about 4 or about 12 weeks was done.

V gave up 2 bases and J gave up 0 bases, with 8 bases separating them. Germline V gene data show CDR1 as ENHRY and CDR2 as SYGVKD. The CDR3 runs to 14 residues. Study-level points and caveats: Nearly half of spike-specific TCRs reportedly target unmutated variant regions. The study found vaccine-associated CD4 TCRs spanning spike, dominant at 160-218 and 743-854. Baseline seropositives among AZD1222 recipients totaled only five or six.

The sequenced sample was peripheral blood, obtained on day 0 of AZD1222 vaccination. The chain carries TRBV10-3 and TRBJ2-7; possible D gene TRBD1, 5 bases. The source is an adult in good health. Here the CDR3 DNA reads TGTGCCATCAGTGAGAGGGGCAGCTCCTACGAGCAGTACTTC. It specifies CAISERGSSYEQYF.